Listed below are T cell receptor beta chains from one sample, sequenced in a study of response to subunit inactivated influenza vaccine. One entry per CDR3 protein, called by TCRdb with MiXCR from the RT-PCR reads. The sample has fewer than 800,000 distinct CDR3 sequences; 15% to 18% are singletons. Source: PBMCs from blood, taken 11 to 12 days after vaccination. These receptors all stem from a man in his fifties or sixties who received an inactivated influenza vaccine. CDR3s leave out the opening cysteine and the closing phenylalanine or tryptophan.

>TRBV2|TRBJ2-7
ASSSTGTPYEQY
>TRBV4-3|TRBJ2-7
ASSQEMFGTGSYEQY
>TRBV12-3/TRBV12-4|TRBJ1-1
ASSSGRVRAF
>TRBV12-3/TRBV12-4|TRBJ1-4
ASRGEKLF
>TRBV10-3|TRBJ1-3
AISDSLTGNTIY
>TRBV5-4|TRBJ2-4
ASSLAGEGNIQY
>TRBV5-1|TRBJ2-1
ASRATPFGRDEQF
>TRBV29-1|TRBJ2-2
SVGPSTWELF
>TRBV12-3/TRBV12-4|TRBJ1-2
ASRADRHNYGYT
>TRBV6-2/TRBV6-3|TRBJ2-2
ASSYSRGISGELF
>TRBV18|TRBJ2-1
ASSHSQGVAYNEQF
>TRBV29-1|TRBJ2-5
SVDYGGETQY
>TRBV20-1|TRBJ2-7
SAQRHGGDYEQY
>TRBV5-6|TRBJ2-3
ASSLAGTGSGTDTQY
>TRBV7-9|TRBJ1-1
ASSPQGTEAF
>TRBV20-1|TRBJ2-4
SARARQIKNIQY
>TRBV7-6|TRBJ2-7
ASSLAVGTYEQY
>TRBV12-3/TRBV12-4|TRBJ1-2
ASSWGANYGYT
>TRBV9|TRBJ2-7
ASSAGGQGYEQY
>TRBV7-6|TRBJ1-6
ASSLTESYNSPLH
>TRBV4-2|TRBJ2-7
ASSQGIYGQY
>TRBV6-1|TRBJ2-7
ASNPGQGTYEQY
>TRBV20-1|TRBJ2-3
SARDLTSGIFDTQY
>TRBV10-3|TRBJ2-7
AISELTDSYEQY
>TRBV20-1|TRBJ1-2
SASPGTENYGYT
>TRBV29-1|TRBJ2-7
SVGDSRRYEQY